A selection of T cell receptor beta chains follows, all from one sample in a study of T-cell memory formation after mild COVID-19. TCRdb ran MiXCR on the 5' RACE reads and lists one entry per CDR3 protein. The sample has fewer than 450,000 distinct CDR3 sequences, around 21% seen once; the top ten hold under 15%. Sequencing used PBMCs or a T cell subset sorted from them (not recorded which). The receptors originated from an adult woman who had mild COVID-19 (a few samples of this study predate the infection). Cell type and time point are not known. Each CDR3 is given with its conserved first and last residue. A D gene is named only where the DNA matches it firmly. Expanded clones get a size class; other rows say once, few or many, or leave the size out.

D gene: -
J gene: TRBJ2-6
clone size: few
V gene: TRBV24-1
CDR3 DNA: TGTGCCACCAGTGAACCTAGGGTAGATGGGGCCAACGTCCTGACTTTC
CDR3 protein: CATSEPRVDGANVLTF

D gene: -
J gene: TRBJ2-2
clone size: -
V gene: TRBV7-9
CDR3 DNA: TGTGCCAGCAGCTTAGGGGCTCGGGACGGCGGGGAGCTGTTTTTT
CDR3 protein: CASSLGARDGGELFF

D gene: -
J gene: TRBJ1-2
clone size: -
V gene: TRBV7-3
CDR3 DNA: TGTGCCAGCAGCGAGCAGGGCGGCTATGGCTACACCTTC
CDR3 protein: CASSEQGGYGYTF

D gene: TRBD1
J gene: TRBJ2-7
clone size: few
V gene: TRBV24-1
CDR3 DNA: TGTGCCACCAGGCACTTCGGGGCAGGGGGCTCCTACGAGCAGTACTTC
CDR3 protein: CATRHFGAGGSYEQYF

D gene: -
J gene: TRBJ2-3
clone size: few
V gene: TRBV4-1
CDR3 DNA: TGCGCCAGCAGCCAAGTCGTCGGGAACACAGATACGCAGTATTTT
CDR3 protein: CASSQVVGNTDTQYF

D gene: -
J gene: TRBJ2-7
clone size: few
V gene: TRBV7-9
CDR3 DNA: TGTGCCAGCAGCTTAACCGGGACTCCAATCTACGAGCAGTACTTC
CDR3 protein: CASSLTGTPIYEQYF

D gene: -
J gene: TRBJ1-1
clone size: -
V gene: TRBV7-8
CDR3 DNA: TGTGCCAGCAGCCCGACAGAGCTGAACACTGAAGCTTTCTTT
CDR3 protein: CASSPTELNTEAFF

D gene: -
J gene: TRBJ2-1
clone size: -
V gene: TRBV30
CDR3 DNA: TGTGCCTGGAGTGTACCGGACAGTAGGAATGAGCAGTTCTTC
CDR3 protein: CAWSVPDSRNEQFF

D gene: -
J gene: TRBJ1-2
clone size: once
V gene: TRBV6-1
CDR3 DNA: TGTGCCAGCAGTGAATCAGGGGTTGGCTACACCTTC
CDR3 protein: CASSESGVGYTF

D gene: -
J gene: TRBJ2-7
clone size: many
V gene: TRBV4-3
CDR3 DNA: TGCGCCAGCAGCCAAGAATTTATGAGAGGGAGCGAGCAGTACTTC
CDR3 protein: CASSQEFMRGSEQYF

D gene: TRBD2
J gene: TRBJ2-5
clone size: few
V gene: TRBV11-1
CDR3 DNA: TGTGCCAGCAGCTTGGGAGGGCTAGCTCAAGAGACCCAGTACTTC
CDR3 protein: CASSLGGLAQETQYF

D gene: TRBD2
J gene: TRBJ2-3
clone size: -
V gene: TRBV10-3
CDR3 DNA: TGTGCCATCAGTGAGACTAGCGGGAGAACAGATACGCAGTATTTT
CDR3 protein: CAISETSGRTDTQYF

D gene: TRBD1
J gene: TRBJ2-1
clone size: -
V gene: TRBV3-1
CDR3 DNA: TGTGCCAGCAGGGCCCCCGGGACAGGGGACTACAATGAGCAGTTCTTC
CDR3 protein: CASRAPGTGDYNEQFF

D gene: TRBD1
J gene: TRBJ2-3
clone size: few
V gene: TRBV4-1
CDR3 DNA: TGCGCCAGCAGCCCCTACCAGGGGGAAACAGATACGCAGTATTTT
CDR3 protein: CASSPYQGETDTQYF

D gene: -
J gene: TRBJ2-5
clone size: few
V gene: TRBV4-1
CDR3 DNA: TGCGCCAGCAGCCAACCCGCCTGGGGGGAGACCCAGTACTTC
CDR3 protein: CASSQPAWGETQYF

D gene: TRBD2
J gene: TRBJ2-1
clone size: few
V gene: TRBV9
CDR3 DNA: TGTGCCAGCAGCGGGGCCGGGACTAGCGTTTACAATGAGCAGTTCTTC
CDR3 protein: CASSGAGTSVYNEQFF

D gene: TRBD1
J gene: TRBJ1-5
clone size: few
V gene: TRBV5-1
CDR3 DNA: TGCTCCAGCAGCCTCACAGGGGGCATCAATCAGCCCCAGCATTTT
CDR3 protein: CSSSLTGGINQPQHF

D gene: TRBD2
J gene: TRBJ2-7
clone size: few
V gene: TRBV20-1
CDR3 DNA: TGCAGTGCCCTAGACGCGTCTAGCGGGAGCTCCTACGAGCAGTACTTC
CDR3 protein: CSALDASSGSSYEQYF

D gene: TRBD2
J gene: TRBJ2-5
clone size: -
V gene: TRBV11-2
CDR3 DNA: TGTGCCAGCAGCTTAGGGACTAGCGGGGTTGAGACCCAGTACTTC
CDR3 protein: CASSLGTSGVETQYF

D gene: -
J gene: TRBJ2-7
clone size: -
V gene: TRBV7-9
CDR3 DNA: TGTGCCAGCAGCTTAGTGGAGGGGCCCTACGAGCAGTACTTC
CDR3 protein: CASSLVEGPYEQYF

D gene: TRBD2
J gene: TRBJ2-1
clone size: -
V gene: TRBV9
CDR3 DNA: TGTGCCAGCAGCCCCCGCCGTAGCGGGAGGACCACCGATGAGCAGTTCTTC
CDR3 protein: CASSPRRSGRTTDEQFF

D gene: TRBD1
J gene: TRBJ1-2
clone size: -
V gene: TRBV6-5
CDR3 DNA: TGTGCCAGCAGTTATTCGACCGGACAGGGGGCTAACTATGGCTACACCTTC
CDR3 protein: CASSYSTGQGANYGYTF

D gene: -
J gene: TRBJ2-1
clone size: -
V gene: TRBV3-1
CDR3 DNA: TGTGCCAGCAGCCAAGGATACGGCTCCTACAATGAGCAGTTCTTC
CDR3 protein: CASSQGYGSYNEQFF

D gene: -
J gene: TRBJ2-1
clone size: -
V gene: TRBV20-1
CDR3 DNA: TGCAGTGCTAGAGAATCCGGGGGTTACAATGAGCAGTTCTTC
CDR3 protein: CSARESGGYNEQFF

D gene: -
J gene: TRBJ1-5
clone size: -
V gene: TRBV18
CDR3 DNA: TGTGCCAGCTCACCGCAGAGAAGCAATCAGCCCCAGCATTTT
CDR3 protein: CASSPQRSNQPQHF